These 24 T cell receptor beta chains were all obtained from the same sample, sequenced in a study of blood T cells in healthy people across ages. A second roughly 6 to 12 cycle PCR used barcoded and J-beta primers. Via MiXCR, TCRdb re-called the 5' RACE reads, giving one row per CDR3 protein. The table has about 780,000 distinct CDR3 sequences, 46% seen once. Sequenced sample: blood. These receptors originate from a man aged 80 or over in good health.

This clonotype was seen a single time. The V gene is TRBV20-1, the J gene TRBJ2-5; unclear D gene. Germline CDR1 and CDR2: DFQATT and SNEGSKA (reference sequence). The V end lost 6 bases, the J end lost 11 bases, and 28 bases lay between the germline ends. The CDR3 consists of 15 residues. The CDR3 DNA sequence: TGCAGTGCCGTAAGATCAACGGCGTTGTCCAATGAGCAGTACTTC. It translates to CSAVRSTALSNEQYF.

The chain recombines TRBV29-1 with TRBJ2-5, with 9 nucleotides matching TRBD2. CDR1 SQVTM and CDR2 ANQGSEA come from the germline V gene. V lost 6 bases, J lost 11 bases, and 7 bases stayed unmatched. CDR3 length equals 11 residues. This CDR3 is CSVASGIEQYF. Written as DNA, the CDR3 is TGCAGCGTGGCTAGCGGGATTGAGCAGTACTTC.

The V and J genes are TRBV11-2 and TRBJ1-2; weak D call: TRBD1 (5 bases). Germline V gene sequence: CDR1 SGHAT, CDR2 FQNNGV. With 1 base removed from V and 8 bases from J, the gap between germline ends came to 17 bases. This CDR3 contains 15 residues. Here the CDR3 DNA reads TGTGCCAGCAGCTTAGCCTCCGGGACGCGAAACGGCTACACCTTC. It is translated as CASSLASGTRNGYTF. Full variable domain (remainder filled in from reference TRBV11-2 and TRBJ1-2): EAGVAQSPRYKIIEKRQSVAFWCNPISGHATLYWYQQILGQGPKLLIQFQNNGVVDDSQLPKDRFSAERLKGVDSTLKIQPAKLEDSAVYLCASSLASGTRNGYTFGSGTRLTVV.

The chain couples TRBV20-1 to TRBJ1-3; 9 bases map to TRBD1. Trimming removed 6 bases from V and 8 bases from J; junction bases left unmatched: 5. Germline V CDR1 and CDR2: DFQATT, SNEGSKA (reference sequence). This CDR3 contains 12 residues. For the CDR3, the DNA is TGCAGTGCCGGGGACAGGGTCGACACCATATATTTT. The encoded protein is CSAGDRVDTIYF.

This sequence joins TRBV20-1 and TRBJ2-3; 8 bases map to TRBD1. Germline assignment: CDR1 DFQATT and CDR2 SNEGSKA (reference sequence). The CDR3 runs to 17 residues. V gave up 0 bases and J gave up 6 bases; unmatched junction bases: 14. As DNA, the CDR3 is TGCAGTGCTAGAGATAGGCAGGGGGCAGGTTATCTGGATACGCAGTATTTT. Protein: CSARDRQGAGYLDTQYF.

The chain uses TRBV5-1 and TRBJ1-1; D might be TRBD1 (6 bases). The CDR3 totals 15 residues. Germline V CDR1 and CDR2: SGHRS, YFSETQ. V lost 4 bases to trimming and J lost 1 base, with 14 bases between them. The CDR3 sequence is CASSREGVANTEAFF. CDR3 in DNA: TGCGCCAGCAGCCGTGAGGGGGTGGCGAACACTGAAGCTTTCTTT.

The rearrangement joins TRBV20-1 to TRBJ2-3, with 7 positions matching TRBD2. J gave up 1 base and V 3 bases, and 4 bases lay outside the gene matches. Germline V gene lookup returns CDR1 DFQATT and CDR2 SNEGSKA (reference sequence). This CDR3 contains 14 residues. The CDR3 DNA is TGCAGTGCTAGCTCGCTAGCGGGCACAGATACGCAGTATTTT. Protein: CSASSLAGTDTQYF.

This chain joins TRBV5-1 and TRBJ2-3; 11 positions agree with TRBD2. Trimming took 6 bases from V and 4 from J; bases not matched to a gene: 7. The germline V gene has CDR1 SGHRS and CDR2 YFSETQ. This CDR3 spans 15 amino acids. The CDR3 DNA follows: TGCGCCAGCAAGGGTAGCGGGAGGGCACCAGATACGCAGTATTTT. Translating gives CASKGSGRAPDTQYF.

The V and J genes are TRBV6-5 and TRBJ2-7; D may be TRBD2 (6 bases). CDR1 is MNHEY and CDR2 is SVGAGI in the germline V gene. The CDR3 covers 15 residues. The germline V and J ends were trimmed by 4 bases and 3 bases, with 16 bases remaining between them. This CDR3 reads CASSFAIGSGYEQYF. The CDR3 DNA follows: TGTGCCAGCAGTTTCGCGATCGGGAGCGGCTACGAGCAGTACTTC.

This clonotype occurred a few times. The chain uses TRBV7-8 and TRBJ2-3; D is ambiguous. CDR1 SGHVS and CDR2 FQNEAQ come from the germline V gene. V lost 0 bases, J lost 6 bases, and 7 bases lay in between. The CDR3 runs 13 residues. CDR3 residues: CASSLALWDTQYF. The CDR3 DNA is TGTGCCAGCAGCTTAGCGCTGTGGGATACGCAGTATTTT.

In its sample, this clonotype was seen a few times. The rearrangement joins TRBV6-6 to TRBJ2-7, with TRBD1 matching 7 bases. The CDR3 extends over 14 amino acids. Looked up from germline, CDR1 is MNHNY and CDR2 is SVGAGI (reference sequence). The junction had 8 bases not matched to a gene; V was cut back by 5 bases and J by 4 bases. DNA for the CDR3: TGTGCCAGCAGTGCCGTGGGACAGATATACGAGCAGTACTTC. It is translated as CASSAVGQIYEQYF.

The rearrangement joins TRBV12-3 or TRBV12-4 to TRBJ2-3, with TRBD1 as a possible D gene (6 bases). Deletions cut 6 bases from V and 14 bases from J, with 18 bases between. CDR3 length equals 12 residues. As DNA, the CDR3 is TGTGCCAGCAGCATAGGGGGAAAATACGCGTATTTT. This gives the protein CASSIGGKYAYF.

The genes are TRBV5-1 and TRBJ1-3; D is perhaps TRBD1 (6 bases). The CDR3 has 15 amino acids. Trimming shortened V by 3 bases and J by 4 bases, and 14 bases separated the two germline ends. Per the germline V gene, CDR1 is SGHRS and CDR2 is YFSETQ. In DNA, the CDR3 is TGCGCCAGCAGCTCCGGACAGTTTGCCGGAAACACCATATATTTT. Its protein is CASSSGQFAGNTIYF. Together with reference TRBV5-1 and TRBJ1-3, the CDR3 gives the full variable domain: KAGVTQTPRYLIKTRGQQVTLSCSPISGHRSVSWYQQTPGQGLQFLFEYFSETQRNKGNFPGRFSGRQFSNSRSEMNVSTLELGDSALYLCASSSGQFAGNTIYFGEGSWLTVV.

This clonotype has a handful of counts. V gene TRBV7-9 combines with J gene TRBJ2-1; 9 nucleotides agree with TRBD2. V lost 0 bases to trimming and J lost 9 bases; unmatched junction nucleotides: 9. CDR3 size: 16 residues. The V gene's germline CDR1 is SEHNR and CDR2 FQNEAQ (reference sequence). CDR3 amino acids: CASSLAGSGGLGEQFF. Here the CDR3 DNA reads TGTGCCAGCAGCTTAGCTGGTAGCGGGGGCCTCGGTGAGCAGTTCTTC.

This clonotype has a count of ten or more. The chain employs TRBV28 and TRBJ2-5; weak D call: TRBD2 (5 bases). This CDR3 comprises 14 residues. Germline loops: CDR1 MDHEN, CDR2 SYDVKM. The ends were cut back, 2 bases at V and 6 bases at J, with 13 bases in the middle. The CDR3 DNA is TGTGCCAGCAGTTTACCTCTAGCACGAAAGACCCAGTACTTC. Translated: CASSLPLARKTQYF.

This clonotype was detected only a few times. V usage is TRBV20-1 and J usage is TRBJ2-5, with D unresolved. Trimming pared 3 bases from V and 3 bases from J, leaving 17 bases between. Germline V gene data show CDR1 as DFQATT and CDR2 as SNEGSKA (reference sequence). The CDR3 covers 15 residues. CDR3 residues: CSARKKGRLEETQYF. Written as DNA, the CDR3 is TGCAGTGCTAGGAAAAAGGGTAGATTAGAAGAGACCCAGTACTTC.

CDR3 DNA sequence: TGTGCCAGCAGTCGCGTCGGGGGGGGGATTAATGAGCAGTACTTC. Amino acids: CASSRVGGGINEQYF. The V and J genes are TRBV12-3 or TRBV12-4 and TRBJ2-1; 8 positions agree with TRBD2. The DNA matches TRBJ2-7 better at its end, which makes the J call doubtful. There are 15 residues in the CDR3.

This clonotype was observed at least ten times. The chain couples TRBV3-1 to TRBJ2-1; D remains ambiguous. Trimming took 4 bases from V and 1 from J, leaving 14 bases between them. Germline-derived CDR1 and CDR2 are LGHDT and YNNKEL (reference sequence). The CDR3 has 16 amino acids. The CDR3 sequence is CASSPGASYSYNEQFF. The DNA for the CDR3 is TGTGCCAGCAGCCCCGGCGCGAGCTATTCCTACAATGAGCAGTTCTTC.

With respect to this clonotype: A read error may produce the germline difference seen at one junction end. The V gene is TRBV12-3 or TRBV12-4, the J gene TRBJ2-1, with a tentative D call TRBD1 (5 bases). The CDR3 consists of 15 residues. CDR3 amino acids: CASSLQGSSYDEQFF. The CDR3, as DNA: TGTGCCAGCAGTTTACAGGGCAGCTCCTACGATGAGCAGTTCTTC.

CDR3 residues: CASSFNLMNTEAFF. In DNA form, the CDR3 reads TGTGCCAGCAGTTTTAACCTCATGAACACTGAAGCTTTCTTT. This rearrangement joins TRBV12-3 or TRBV12-4 to TRBJ1-1; D is unresolved. The CDR3 length is 14 residues. Trimming shortened V by 3 bases and J by 0 bases, and 8 bases separated the two germline ends.

The genes are TRBV4-3 and TRBJ2-1, with TRBD2 as a possible D gene (6 bases). Germline V gene lookup returns CDR1 LGHNA and CDR2 YSLEER. The V end was cut by 0 bases, the J end by 10 bases, with 22 bases between. The CDR3 extends over 17 amino acids. This CDR3 reads CASSQDYGSGNNDEQFF. The CDR3 DNA is TGCGCCAGCAGCCAAGATTACGGGAGCGGAAACAATGACGAGCAGTTCTTC.

This rearrangement joins TRBV28 to TRBJ1-5; TRBD1 aligns across 9 bases. This CDR3 region has 17 residues. V shed 6 bases and J 2 bases; nucleotides not matched to a gene: 11. Germline lookup yields CDR1 MDHEN and CDR2 SYDVKM. CDR3 protein: CASRIPGQGIGNQPQHF. The CDR3 bases are TGTGCCAGCAGAATTCCGGGACAGGGAATTGGCAATCAGCCCCAGCATTTT.

The chain uses TRBV9 and TRBJ2-2, with D perhaps given as TRBD1 or TRBD2 (5 bases each). The CDR3 spans 20 residues. From germline, CDR1 is SGDLS and CDR2 YYNGEE. The V end was cut by 3 bases, the J end by 3 bases, with 27 bases between. The CDR3 DNA is TGTGCCAGCAGCGCAGCTGTCCTCAAGGGACCAAGTGGGTACACCGGGGAGCTGTTTTTT. It codes for CASSAAVLKGPSGYTGELFF.

The chain joins TRBV28 to TRBJ2-5; weak D call: TRBD1 (7 bases). The germline V and J ends were trimmed by 4 bases and 11 bases, with 17 bases remaining between them. From germline, CDR1 is MDHEN and CDR2 SYDVKM. This CDR3 is built from 13 residues. As DNA, the CDR3 is TGTGCCAGCAGTTCCAGGGGGGCGGCTGAGCAGTACTTC. It yields the protein CASSSRGAAEQYF.